The 27 T cell receptor beta chains in this list originate from one sample, sequenced in a study of T cells in Graves' hyperthyroidism and ophthalmopathy. RNA transcripts gave rise to amplified TCR beta CDR3 regions. TCR CDR3 underwent first-round RT-PCR with the HTBI primer set. TCRdb reanalysed the multiplex PCR reads using MiXCR and keeps one entry per CDR3 protein. The data contain around 540,000 distinct CDR3 sequences, roughly 46% of them seen just once; the ten biggest clones take up approximately 8.2%. The sample was peripheral blood or thyroid tissue (not recorded which). The receptors originated from a woman aged 18-29 years with Graves' hyperthyroidism.

The V and J genes are TRBV19 and TRBJ1-5, with TRBD1 matching 7 bases. Germline values: CDR1 LNHDA, CDR2 SQIVND (reference sequence). This CDR3 has 13 residues. The trim removed 9 bases at V and 7 bases at J, leaving 9 bases unmatched. The chain's CDR3 is CASRKGGEQPQHF. DNA of the CDR3: TGTGCCAGCAGGAAAGGGGGCGAGCAGCCCCAGCATTTT.

The rearrangement joins TRBV25-1 to TRBJ1-2; D gene unclear. CDR3 length equals 14 residues. Deletions cut 6 bases from V and 0 bases from J, with 11 bases between. Germline CDR1 and CDR2: MGHDK and SYGVNS. DNA of the CDR3: TGTGCCAGCAGACGGTTTGGAGCTAACTATGGCTACACCTTC. This sequence encodes CASRRFGANYGYTF.

This clonotype was observed many times. The chain is built from TRBV7-2 and TRBJ2-2, with D possibly TRBD1 on 5 matching bases. The CDR3 is 15 amino acids. Germline CDR1 reads SGHTA; CDR2 reads FQGNSA. V was clipped by 2 bases and J by 5 bases, with 12 bases between them. The CDR3, as DNA: TGTGCCAGCAGCTTATATGCGACAGAGACCGGGGAGCTGTTTTTT. Translated, it gives CASSLYATETGELFF.

A few counts support this clonotype. The chain has TRBV5-1 and TRBJ2-7; D might be TRBD1 or TRBD2, each matching 5 bases. CDR1 is SGHRS and CDR2 is YFSETQ in the germline V gene. CDR3 length: 15 residues. V was trimmed by 4 bases and J by 3 bases, leaving 17 bases between them. The CDR3 here is CASSLNPVGVYEQYF. The CDR3 nucleotides read TGCGCCAGCAGCCTGAACCCCGTGGGGGTCTACGAGCAGTACTTC.

This clonotype was seen a handful of times. This chain connects TRBV25-1 to TRBJ2-3, with D unclear. V was pared by 2 bases and J by 2 bases, with 23 bases between. Germline values: CDR1 MGHDK, CDR2 SYGVNS. The CDR3 is 19 residues long. The CDR3 DNA is TGTGCCAGCAGTGAAATGAGTGGGTCGGGCAGGTTCATCACAGATACGCAGTATTTT. Encoded protein: CASSEMSGSGRFITDTQYF.

Here the CDR3 DNA reads TGTGCCAGCAGTTTTGACAGTGGGCAGTTCTTC. It is translated as CASSFDSGQFF. The chain couples TRBV2 to TRBJ2-7; D possibly corresponds to TRBD1 (5 bases). The J call may be mistaken, given a closer DNA end match to TRBJ2-1. Germline V gives CDR1 SNHLY, CDR2 FYNNEI. The CDR3 consists of 11 residues.

Comments on this clonotype: A junction boundary mismatches the germline segment, possibly from a read error. The rearrangement links TRBV7-3 to TRBJ2-7, with 11 bases lining up with TRBD1. Looked up from germline, CDR1 is SGHTA and CDR2 is FQGTGA. This CDR3 contains 15 residues. The CDR3 loop is CASRDGQGASYQQYF. The CDR3 coding sequence is TGTGCCAGCAGAGACGGACAGGGGGCGTCCTACCAGCAGTACTTC.

This clonotype was seen repeatedly, ten times or more. This chain connects TRBV2 to TRBJ1-1, with 11 bases that match TRBD1. Unmatched junction bases numbered 6, after V lost 2 bases and J lost 1 base. Germline values: CDR1 SNHLY, CDR2 FYNNEI. The length of the CDR3 is 17 residues. CDR3 sequence reads: CASSESGGQGGNTEAFF. DNA of the CDR3: TGTGCCAGCAGTGAATCGGGGGGACAGGGGGGGAACACTGAAGCTTTCTTT. The variable domain in full, completed from reference TRBV2 and TRBJ1-1, reads EPEVTQTPSHQVTQMGQEVILRCVPISNHLYFYWYRQILGQKVEFLVSFYNNEISEKSEIFDDQFSVERPDGSNFTLKIRSTKLEDSAMYFCASSESGGQGGNTEAFFGQGTRLTVV.

This clonotype was seen repeatedly, ten times or more. One junction end does not reproduce the germline sequence, and a read error may be involved. CDR3 DNA sequence: TGTGCCAGCAGCCTAGCTGTCCAAGAGACCCAGTACTTC. Its protein product is CASSLAVQETQYF. The chain employs TRBV7-2 and TRBJ2-5, with D possibly matching TRBD2 (5 bases). The CDR3 covers 13 residues. Germline V gene data show CDR1 as SGHTA and CDR2 as FQGNSA.

This clonotype was counted at least ten times. V is TRBV7-2 and J is TRBJ2-5, with TRBD2 identical over 9 bases. This CDR3 region has 15 residues. Germline V lookup: CDR1 SGHTA, CDR2 FQGNSA. V shed 5 bases and J 4 bases; nucleotides not matched to a gene: 8. The CDR3 loop reads CASSAGLARAETQYF. CDR3 DNA: TGTGCCAGCAGCGCCGGACTAGCGAGGGCAGAGACCCAGTACTTC.

As for this clonotype: One end of the junction fails to match germline, which may point to a read error. This sequence joins TRBV24-1 and TRBJ1-1; D unclear. The germline gives CDR1 KGHDR, CDR2 SFDVKD. This CDR3 is built from 8 residues. In DNA, the CDR3 is TGTGCCACCAGTGATAGAGGGTTT. It specifies CATSDRGF.

On this clonotype itself: A much more abundant neighbour one base away suggests this may be a read error. The V call is TRBV7-9, the J call TRBJ1-2; perhaps TRBD1 as D (5 bases). The CDR3 loop spans 15 amino acids. Germline V CDR1 and CDR2: SEHNR, FQNEAQ (reference sequence). The CDR3 DNA sequence: TGTGCCACCAGTGACCCGCTAGGGGCTAACTATGGCCACACCTTC. It encodes CATSDPLGANYGHTF.

The chain uses TRBV7-6 and TRBJ1-1, with 7 bases lining up with TRBD1. Trimming removed 6 bases from V and 5 bases from J; junction bases left unmatched: 9. CDR3 size: 14 residues. CDR1 is SGHVS, CDR2 FNYEAQ, per germline. In DNA, the CDR3 is TGTGCCAGCAGACCCAATCCAGGGGGGACTGAAGCTTTCTTT. Its translation is CASRPNPGGTEAFF.

A word on this clonotype: A read error may produce the germline difference seen at one junction end. This chain links TRBV5-5 with TRBJ1-2, with 8 bases identical to TRBD1. The CDR3 sequence is 15 residues long. Germline CDR1 SGHKS, CDR2 YYEKEE (reference sequence). CDR3 in DNA: TGCGCCAGCAGCCCAAACAGGGGGATCCGGCCTGGCTACACCTTC. Translation gives CASSPNRGIRPGYTF.

This clonotype has a handful of counts. It may be a read error: a sequence one base away is much more abundant. The chain couples TRBV7-8 to TRBJ2-5; D is unresolved. The CDR3 is 10 residues long. The V gene lost 4 bases and the J gene lost 5 bases, with 2 bases spanning the gap. Germline CDR1 is SGHVS and CDR2 is FQNEAQ. CDR3 amino acids: CASSYETQYF. CDR3 DNA sequence: TGTGCCAGCAGCTACGAGACCCAGTACTTC.

The V and J genes are TRBV25-1 and TRBJ1-4; tentatively, D is TRBD1 (5 bases). The length of the CDR3 is 13 residues. Germline values: CDR1 MGHDK, CDR2 SYGVNS. V was cut by 7 bases and J by 7 bases, with 13 bases left in between. This CDR3 is CASMGGYGEKLFF. The CDR3 DNA follows: TGTGCCAGCATGGGGGGATATGGTGAAAAACTGTTTTTT.

The CDR3 nucleotides read TGTGCCAGCAGCGGGGGGACAGGGGTGGAGACCCAGTACTTC. Translating it yields CASSGGTGVETQYF. The J gene is TRBJ2-5, the V gene TRBV7-2; the match to TRBD1 covers 10 bases. CDR1 and CDR2 (germline): SGHTA, FQGNSA. The CDR3 totals 14 residues. V lost 5 bases, J lost 5 bases, and 5 bases stayed unmatched.

J is TRBJ2-7 and V is TRBV4-3; D call uncertain. CDR1 and CDR2 from the germline V gene are LGHNA and YSLEER. Trimming cost V 0 bases and J 2 bases, with 8 bases left between them. The CDR3 extends over 14 amino acids. The DNA for the CDR3 is TGCGCCAGCAGCCAAGAAACAGCCACCTACGAGCAGTACTTC. This encodes CASSQETATYEQYF.

Regarding this clonotype: This clone may be a read error of a much larger clone one base away. This chain joins TRBV2 and TRBJ1-2; 7 bases are shared with TRBD1. The trim removed 4 bases at V and 10 bases at J, leaving 9 bases unmatched. The germline gives CDR1 SNHLY, CDR2 FYNNEI. CDR3 length: 13 residues. This CDR3 reads CASSVGQRKPYTF. The CDR3 DNA is TGTGCCAGCAGTGTGGGACAGAGGAAGCCCTACACCTTC.

The chain links TRBV7-9 to TRBJ1-6, with TRBD1 matching over 7 bases. The CDR3 extends over 15 amino acids. The trim removed 3 bases at V and 5 bases at J, leaving 4 bases unmatched. Looked up from germline, CDR1 is SEHNR and CDR2 is FQNEAQ (reference sequence). CDR3 region: CASSFRGGDNSPLHF. For the CDR3, the DNA is TGTGCCAGCAGCTTCAGGGGGGGAGATAATTCACCCCTCCACTTT.

The chain joins TRBV7-9 to TRBJ2-7; TRBD2 matches 11 bases. V gave up 2 bases and J gave up 6 bases; unmatched junction bases: 9. Per the germline V gene, CDR1 is SEHNR and CDR2 is FQNEAQ (reference sequence). CDR3 length equals 16 residues. The CDR3 DNA is TGTGCCAGCAGCTTATCACTAGCGGGAGCTTCTTTCGAGCAGTACTTC. It translates to CASSLSLAGASFEQYF.

This clonotype occurred once. The chain joins TRBV4-3 to TRBJ1-3, with D maybe TRBD1 (6 bases). Germline CDR1 reads LGHNA; CDR2 reads YSLEER. The germline V and J ends were trimmed by 1 base and 6 bases, with 16 bases remaining between them. This CDR3 region has 16 residues. The CDR3 is CASSQGGRGHTNTIYF. Written as DNA, the CDR3 is TGCGCCAGCAGCCAAGGGGGACGGGGGCATACAAACACCATATATTTT.

The chain is built from TRBV7-2 and TRBJ2-7, with TRBD2 identical over 7 bases. The better agreement between TRBJ2-1 and the DNA end casts doubt on the J call. The germline CDR1 and CDR2 sequences are SGHTA and FQGNSA. The CDR3 loop spans 17 amino acids. The CDR3 loop is CASSLAPAGAVAYEQFF. The CDR3 region has the DNA TGTGCCAGCAGCTTAGCCCCGGCGGGAGCCGTGGCGTACGAGCAGTTCTTC.

This chain connects TRBV4-1 to TRBJ2-5; D tentatively reads TRBD1 or TRBD2 (6 bases each). Trimming removed 4 bases at V and 0 bases at J, with 15 bases between. Germline loops: CDR1 MGHRA, CDR2 YSYEKL. The CDR3 totals 16 residues. The CDR3 DNA reads TGCGCCAGCAGCCGGAGGGGACATTCGTACCAAGAGACCCAGTACTTC. Amino acid sequence: CASSRRGHSYQETQYF.

This clonotype was seen repeatedly, ten times or more. The CDR3 coding sequence is TGTGCCACCAGTGATCCAGGGGCCGAGCAGTACTTC. Translating gives CATSDPGAEQYF. This chain joins TRBV24-1 and TRBJ2-7, with D possibly matching TRBD1 (6 bases). CDR3 length equals 12 residues. V was trimmed by 3 bases and J by 6 bases, leaving 8 bases between them. Germline values: CDR1 KGHDR, CDR2 SFDVKD.

The chain recombines TRBV7-9 with TRBJ2-5; D is perhaps TRBD1 (5 bases). CDR1 is SEHNR, CDR2 FQNEAQ, per germline (reference sequence). The CDR3 runs to 15 residues. V lost 5 bases, J lost 3 bases, and 16 bases lay in between. The CDR3 reads CASSLFLTDEETQYF. CDR3 coding DNA: TGTGCCAGCAGCCTGTTCCTGACAGACGAAGAGACCCAGTACTTC.

The J gene is TRBJ2-7, the V gene TRBV7-3; 7 bases fit TRBD1. The germline CDR1 and CDR2 sequences are SGHTA and FQGTGA. J lost 4 bases, V lost 5 bases, and 14 bases had no gene match. The CDR3 has 16 residues. CDR3 loop: CASSQASGQASYEQYF. CDR3 coding DNA: TGTGCCAGCAGCCAAGCGTCCGGACAGGCGTCTTACGAGCAGTACTTC.